This entry concerns a single TCR beta chain. Its antigen remains unidentified. The data belong to a study of T cell repertoires in cytomegalovirus infection. For the study at large: Matching HLA type, along with CMV infection, was indicated by public TCR beta signatures.

The study's findings and limits: CMV-specific HLA-C-restricted TCR beta clonotypes dominated the ex vivo response. Individuals carrying CMV plus the relevant HLA were identified by cumulative frequency of public TCR beta families.

V was pared by 1 base and J by 4 bases, with 7 bases of the junction left unmatched. The germline V gene encodes CDR1 LNHDA and CDR2 SQIVND (reference sequence). The CDR3 sequence is 16 residues long. TCRdb used MiXCR to reprocess the reads, holding one entry per CDR3 protein. The sample shows about 740,000 distinct CDR3 sequences, under 40% of them seen only once. This clonotype originated in a human donor in good health (CMV status not recorded). Some clones in this sample may be carry-over from other donors' samples. The sequencing sample was made of PBMCs. The J gene is TRBJ2-1, the V gene TRBV19; 7 nucleotides align to TRBD2. In nucleotides, the CDR3 is TGTGCCAGTAGTATAGCTGGCGGGAGCAGGTACAATGAGCAGTTCTTC. The encoded protein is CASSIAGGSRYNEQFF. The full variable domain, rest sourced from reference TRBV19 and TRBJ2-1, is DGGITQSPKYLFRKEGQNVTLSCEQNLNHDAMYWYRQDPGQGLRLIYYSQIVNDFQKGDIAEGYSVSREKKESFPLTVTSAQKNPTAFYLCASSIAGGSRYNEQFFGPGTRLTVL.